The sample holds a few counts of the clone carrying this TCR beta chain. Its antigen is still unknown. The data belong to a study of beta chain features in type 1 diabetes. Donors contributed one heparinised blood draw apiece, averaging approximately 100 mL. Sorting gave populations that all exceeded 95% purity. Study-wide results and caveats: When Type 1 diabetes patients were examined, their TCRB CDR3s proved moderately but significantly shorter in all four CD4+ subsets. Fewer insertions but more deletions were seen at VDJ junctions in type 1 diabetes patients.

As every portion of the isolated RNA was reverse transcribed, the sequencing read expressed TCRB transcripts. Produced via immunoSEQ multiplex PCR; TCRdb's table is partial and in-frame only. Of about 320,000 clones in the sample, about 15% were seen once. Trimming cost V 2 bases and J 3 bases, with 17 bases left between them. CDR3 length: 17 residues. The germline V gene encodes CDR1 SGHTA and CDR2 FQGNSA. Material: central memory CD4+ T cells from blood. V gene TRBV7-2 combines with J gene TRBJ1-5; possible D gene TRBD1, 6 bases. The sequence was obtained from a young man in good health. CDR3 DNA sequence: TGTGCCAGCAGCTTATTGGGGCAGGGGAGTCCCAATCAGCCCCAGCATTTT. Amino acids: CASSLLGQGSPNQPQHF.